This T cell receptor beta chain was sequenced in a study of radiation and T cells in renal cell carcinoma. Across the whole study: Nephrectomy followed 15 Gy stereotactic body radiation by 4 weeks.

Sequenced by immunoSEQ multiplex PCR; TCRdb stores in-frame clones only, minus some. The sample shows roughly 150,000 clones, about nine tenths of them seen only once. Note on this clone: As yet, its antigen is unknown.

Time point meaning: baseline pretreatment blood. The sample's treatment: 15 Gy SBRT to primary tumor, nephrectomy 4 weeks later. Study-wide points: From baseline, blood top tumor clonotypes peaked at 2 weeks post-radiation.

Trimming removed 0 bases from V and 4 bases from J, with 12 bases in between. The CDR3 is 15 amino acids. The V gene's germline CDR1 is SGHRS and CDR2 YFSETQ. The gene calls are TRBV5-1 and TRBJ2-3, with D possibly matching TRBD2 (5 bases). Sequenced material: blood, taken from a patient whose treatment included radiotherapy and nephrectomy. This TCR was recovered from a woman aged 70-85 years with renal cell carcinoma. The CDR3 DNA sequence: TGCGCCAGCAGCTTGGCCGAGGGTAGGGCAGATACGCAGTATTTT. Translation gives CASSLAEGRADTQYF.